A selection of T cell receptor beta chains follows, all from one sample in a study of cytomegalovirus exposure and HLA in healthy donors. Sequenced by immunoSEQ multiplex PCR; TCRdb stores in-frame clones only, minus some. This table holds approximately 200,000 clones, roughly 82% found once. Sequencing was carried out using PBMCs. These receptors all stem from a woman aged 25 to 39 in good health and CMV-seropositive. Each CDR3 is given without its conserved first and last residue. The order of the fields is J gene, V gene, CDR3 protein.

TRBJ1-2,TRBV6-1,ASTAGQNYGYT
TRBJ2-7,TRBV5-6,ASSLRTGWSGEQY
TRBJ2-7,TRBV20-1,SPGGNREQY
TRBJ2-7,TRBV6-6,ASRDGGAYEQY
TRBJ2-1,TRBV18,ASTLEGYLNNEQF
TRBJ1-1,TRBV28,ASRGQNGLNTEAF
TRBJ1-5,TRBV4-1,ASSQGGGQPQH
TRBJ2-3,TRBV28,ASRRTSTDTQY
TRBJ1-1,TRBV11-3,ASSSRTGAMNTEAF
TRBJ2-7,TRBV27,ASSPGLAGAEQY
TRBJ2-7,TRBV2,ASSEGTSGSGYEQY
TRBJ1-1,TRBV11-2,ASSLEPLARAF
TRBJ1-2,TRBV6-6,ASSYVGRQGYT
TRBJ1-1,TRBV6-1,ASSSDRGDTEAF
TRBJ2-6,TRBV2,ASSTPGVRQGRNSGANVLT
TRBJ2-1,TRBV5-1,ASSWISGDSTYNEQF
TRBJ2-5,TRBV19,ASSIGGSKETQY
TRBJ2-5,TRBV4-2,ASARGYQETQY
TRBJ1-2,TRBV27,ASSFGPALGTVNYRNYGYT
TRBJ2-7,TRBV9,ASSVDASGRLGAEQY
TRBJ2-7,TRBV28,ASSLVGTSGSHEQY
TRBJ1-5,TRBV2,ASTLDRGQPQH
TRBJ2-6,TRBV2,ASRSRDRAFGANVLT
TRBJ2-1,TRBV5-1,ASSLALAASYNEQF
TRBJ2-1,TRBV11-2,ASSFASGSYNEQF
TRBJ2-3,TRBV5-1,ASSLGPGTSTDTQY
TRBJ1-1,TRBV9,ASSGQRSQAF
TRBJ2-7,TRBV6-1,ASSEEVATEQY
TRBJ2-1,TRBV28,ASHGVNTGAQF
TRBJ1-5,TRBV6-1,ASSDIFDQPQH
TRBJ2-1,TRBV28,ASSLGTANNEQF
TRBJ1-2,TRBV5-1,ASSTGGQASGYT
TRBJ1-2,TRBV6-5,ASSRNNERGSGYT
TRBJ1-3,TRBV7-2,ASLRDSGNTIY
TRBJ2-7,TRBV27,ASSFRGLAGGPNHEQY
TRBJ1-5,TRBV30,AWGGQSNQPQH
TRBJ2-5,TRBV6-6,ASSDPPGQIETQY
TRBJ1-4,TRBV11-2,ASSLAPRYNEKLF
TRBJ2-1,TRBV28,ASSLRLAGGPPF
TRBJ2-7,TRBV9,ASSVGLAGGPGRDEQY
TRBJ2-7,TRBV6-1,ASSIRLASSYEQY
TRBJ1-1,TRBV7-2,ASSSGLSPEAF
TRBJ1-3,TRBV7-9,ASSLGRTGRSTNTIY
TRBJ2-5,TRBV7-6,ASSRTGLAGQETQY
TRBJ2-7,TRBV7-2,ASSLGGGISYEQY
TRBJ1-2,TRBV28,ASRTGGAGEGYT
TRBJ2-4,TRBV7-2,ASSLRLSRGGENIQY
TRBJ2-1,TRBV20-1,SARPREVEF
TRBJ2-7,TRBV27,ASTRGRGYEQY
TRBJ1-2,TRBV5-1,ASSLDRQSRGYT
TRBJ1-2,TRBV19,ASSQTGDRGEYGYT
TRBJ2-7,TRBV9,ASSEIAGESGEQY
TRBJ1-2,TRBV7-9,ASSLAQGVNYGYT
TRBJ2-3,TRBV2,ASSPGASGSTDTQY
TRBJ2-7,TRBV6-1,ASSKIDGLEGEQY
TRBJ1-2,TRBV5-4,ASSLGGDQIYGYT
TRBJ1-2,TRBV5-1,ASSLGVDRMGYT